The T cell receptor beta chain under discussion was sequenced for a study of blood T cells in healthy people across ages. Across the whole study: Capture by template switching was about one barcoded beta molecule per two T cells.

Then a second PCR, running about 7 to 11 cycles, was carried out with a sample-barcoded 5' primer and a J-beta primer mix. One entry per CDR3 protein, called by TCRdb with MiXCR from the 5' RACE reads. The sample lists about 670,000 distinct CDR3 sequences, around 43% occurring once. Drawing of peripheral blood yielded about 10 milliliters from each donor. The CDR3 loop spans 16 amino acids. J gave up 10 bases and V 3 bases, and 14 bases lay outside the gene matches. The germline gives CDR1 ENHRY, CDR2 SYGVKD. Notes on this clonotype: A much larger clone differs by one base, so this may be a read error.

This sequence originates from a man of 80 years or more in good health. This rearrangement joins TRBV10-3 to TRBJ2-1; 8 bases are shared with TRBD1. Sequenced material: blood. CDR3 in amino acids: CAISEPTGDRSYEQFF. In DNA form, the CDR3 reads TGTGCCATCAGTGAACCAACCGGGGACAGGTCCTACGAGCAGTTCTTC.